Listed here are 22 T cell receptor beta chains from one sample, sequenced in a study of CD8+ T cells in alopecia areata. It was cDNA, reverse transcribed from extracted RNA, that served as the sequencing template. Repertoires were generated with immunoSEQ multiplex PCR, while TCRdb's copy carries only in-frame clones and drops some. Of approximately 63,000 clones listed, 60% are singletons. The source material was CD8+ T cells sorted from blood, sampled at week 0. These receptors were collected from a human donor with alopecia areata.

This rearrangement joins TRBV5-1 to TRBJ2-4; D is perhaps TRBD2 (6 bases). V shed 0 bases and J shed 0 bases, with 7 bases lying between them. The CDR3 runs to 15 residues. Germline loops: CDR1 SGHRS, CDR2 YFSETQ. The CDR3: CASSLAGGAKNIQYF. In DNA, the CDR3 is TGCGCCAGCAGCTTGGCCGGGGGAGCCAAAAACATTCAGTACTTC. The full variable domain, completed using reference TRBV5-1 and TRBJ2-4, is KAGVTQTPRYLIKTRGQQVTLSCSPISGHRSVSWYQQTPGQGLQFLFEYFSETQRNKGNFPGRFSGRQFSNSRSEMNVSTLELGDSALYLCASSLAGGAKNIQYFGAGTRLSVL.

This clone was detected a few times. This chain connects TRBV27 to TRBJ2-7; weak D call: TRBD2 (5 bases). Trimming took 0 bases from V and 2 from J, leaving 11 bases between them. The germline CDR1 and CDR2 sequences are MNHEY and SMNVEV (reference sequence). The CDR3 length is 15 residues. The DNA of the CDR3 is TGTGCCAGCAGTTTATCGCCCGGGAACACCTACGAGCAGTACTTC. As protein: CASSLSPGNTYEQYF.

A single count supports this clone. The chain is built from TRBV30 and TRBJ2-1; no firm D call. The CDR3 has 13 amino acids. Germline CDR1 reads GTSNPN; CDR2 reads SVGIG (reference sequence). Trimming cost V 5 bases and J 5 bases, with 13 bases left between them. CDR3 in DNA: TGTGCCTGGGACGTCGGGCAGAACAATGAGCAGTTCTTC. Encoded protein: CAWDVGQNNEQFF.

The chain joins TRBV7-9 to TRBJ2-7; D uncertain. The CDR3 consists of 14 residues. From germline, CDR1 is SEHNR and CDR2 FQNEAQ (reference sequence). The V end was cut by 3 bases, the J end by 2 bases, with 11 bases between. Here the CDR3 DNA reads TGTGCCAGCAGCTTTGGTAATCCCACCTACGAGCAGTACTTC. Its protein is CASSFGNPTYEQYF.

The chain joins TRBV28 to TRBJ2-3; D uncertain. Trimming cost V 5 bases and J 8 bases, with 23 bases left between them. Germline assignment: CDR1 MDHEN and CDR2 SYDVKM. The CDR3 totals 16 residues. CDR3 region: CASSPTLAHSSVTQYF. CDR3 nucleotides: TGTGCCAGCAGTCCAACCCTGGCGCACTCCTCAGTTACGCAGTATTTT. Using reference TRBV28 and TRBJ2-3 for the parts outside the CDR3, the full variable domain is DVKVTQSSRYLVKRTGEKVFLECVQDMDHENMFWYRQDPGLGLRLIYFSYDVKMKEKGDIPEGYSVSREKKERFSLILESASTNQTSMYLCASSPTLAHSSVTQYFGPGTRLTVL.

This chain joins TRBV29-1 and TRBJ1-2; D is possibly TRBD1 (5 bases). The germline gives CDR1 SQVTM, CDR2 ANQGSEA. The V end was cut by 5 bases, the J end by 4 bases, with 17 bases between. There are 14 residues in the CDR3. The CDR3 reads CSVSDSPIGYGYTF. CDR3 in DNA: TGCAGCGTTAGCGACAGTCCGATTGGCTATGGCTACACCTTC.

J is TRBJ2-3 and V is TRBV6-5; unclear D gene. Per the germline V gene, CDR1 is MNHEY and CDR2 is SVGAGI. Trimming took off 1 base at V and 3 bases at J, with 11 bases between the two ends. The CDR3 contains 15 residues. The CDR3 coding sequence is TGTGCCAGCAGTTACTTCTTGGCGGATACAGATACGCAGTATTTT. Translation: CASSYFLADTDTQYF.

J is TRBJ1-2 and V is TRBV27; no firm D call. The CDR3 has 13 residues. CDR1 and CDR2 (germline): MNHEY, SMNVEV (reference sequence). V dropped 2 bases and J dropped 2 bases, with 6 bases sitting between them. CDR3: CASSLRANYGYTF. In DNA form, the CDR3 reads TGTGCCAGCAGTTTACGGGCCAACTATGGCTACACCTTC.

The rearrangement links TRBV27 to TRBJ2-7, with 8 bases that match TRBD1. Germline loops: CDR1 MNHEY, CDR2 SMNVEV (reference sequence). J was trimmed by 4 bases and V by 4 bases; bases with no gene match: 3. This CDR3 spans 13 amino acids. CDR3 in DNA: TGTGCCAGCAGTTCAGGGGGCTGGTACGAGCAGTACTTC. Translation: CASSSGGWYEQYF.

The V gene is TRBV7-3, the J gene TRBJ1-1; D ambiguous. Germline lookup yields CDR1 SGHTA and CDR2 FQGTGA. The germline V and J ends were trimmed by 4 bases and 0 bases, with 6 bases remaining between them. The CDR3 length is 13 residues. The CDR3 protein is CASSSNMNTEAFF. In DNA, the CDR3 is TGTGCCAGCAGCTCAAACATGAACACTGAAGCTTTCTTT.

This clone was seen just once. The J gene is TRBJ1-2, the V gene TRBV28, with a weak D call TRBD1 (6 bases). Germline V gives CDR1 MDHEN, CDR2 SYDVKM. CDR3 length: 16 amino acids. Trimming pared 5 bases from V and 4 bases from J, leaving 20 bases between. CDR3 protein: CASSTFVQGSGYGYTF. DNA of the CDR3: TGTGCCAGCAGTACTTTCGTACAGGGTTCTGGCTATGGCTACACCTTC.

The chain combines TRBV2 with TRBJ2-7, with a weak D call TRBD2 (6 bases). CDR3 size: 12 residues. The V gene's germline CDR1 is SNHLY and CDR2 FYNNEI. Trimming cost V 7 bases and J 3 bases, with 10 bases left between them. The chain's CDR3 is CASTPTSYEQYF. The CDR3 DNA reads TGTGCCAGCACTCCGACTAGCTACGAGCAGTACTTC.

In nucleotides, the CDR3 is TGTGCCAGCAGCGTATACGGGATTGACAATGAGCAGTTCTTC. Residues: CASSVYGIDNEQFF. The chain carries TRBV9 and TRBJ2-1; possibly TRBD2 for D (5 bases). V lost 1 base, J lost 5 bases, and 10 bases lay in between. The CDR3 totals 14 residues. The germline gives CDR1 SGDLS, CDR2 YYNGEE.

In this sample, this clone turned up once. V and J are TRBV6-5 and TRBJ2-5; D is possibly TRBD1 (6 bases). The V end lost 2 bases, the J end lost 5 bases, and 15 bases lay between the germline ends. The germline V gene encodes CDR1 MNHEY and CDR2 SVGAGI. The CDR3 totals 15 residues. The DNA of the CDR3 is TGTGCCAGCAGTTACGAAGGGGGTCAAGTGGAGACCCAGTACTTC. It translates to CASSYEGGQVETQYF.

This clone appeared once. The chain combines TRBV6-5 with TRBJ2-1; maybe TRBD1 (5 bases). CDR3 size: 13 residues. The germline V gene encodes CDR1 MNHEY and CDR2 SVGAGI. Trimming pared 7 bases from V and 5 bases from J, leaving 12 bases between. CDR3 DNA: TGTGCCAGCACGGGTAGGGGCGACAATGAGCAGTTCTTC. Amino acid sequence: CASTGRGDNEQFF.

The chain links TRBV27 to TRBJ2-7; 7 bases match TRBD2. Germline V gene lookup returns CDR1 MNHEY and CDR2 SMNVEV (reference sequence). The junction had 9 bases not matched to a gene; V was cut back by 1 base and J by 3 bases. The CDR3 spans 16 residues. CDR3 loop: CASSLYTSASHYEQYF. The CDR3 nucleotides read TGTGCCAGCAGTTTATATACTAGCGCGAGTCACTACGAGCAGTACTTC.

As for this clone: An end of the junction does not agree with germline; a read error may underlie this. V gene TRBV30 combines with J gene TRBJ2-3, with 8 nucleotides matching TRBD1. This CDR3 contains 10 residues. Germline loops: CDR1 GTSNPN, CDR2 SVGIG (reference sequence). The CDR3 nucleotides read TGTGCCTGGGAGGACAGGGCCTGGAATTTT. It encodes CAWEDRAWNF.

The V call is TRBV29-1, the J call TRBJ1-2; 10 bases are a match to TRBD1. Germline CDR1 SQVTM, CDR2 ANQGSEA. V gave up 7 bases and J gave up 3 bases; unmatched junction bases: 5. The CDR3 totals 13 residues. The CDR3 DNA follows: TGCAGCGGGGGGACAGGGGACGACTATGGCTACACCTTC. This codes for CSGGTGDDYGYTF.

This clone was detected only a few times. The chain links TRBV23-1 to TRBJ1-2; no clear D gene. TRBV23-1 is marked as an open reading frame, function uncertain. There are 16 residues in the CDR3. The V gene lost 0 bases and the J gene lost 0 bases, with 11 bases spanning the gap. The CDR3 here is CASSQSPTGANYGYTF. The CDR3 DNA sequence: TGCGCCAGCAGTCAATCTCCAACCGGAGCTAACTATGGCTACACCTTC.

The chain joins TRBV30 to TRBJ2-2; D is unclear. Trimming shortened V by 5 bases and J by 0 bases, and 10 bases separated the two germline ends. Germline values: CDR1 GTSNPN, CDR2 SVGIG (reference sequence). The CDR3 runs 14 residues. The CDR3 spells CAWVPLANTGELFF. As DNA, the CDR3 is TGTGCCTGGGTTCCCCTCGCGAACACCGGGGAGCTGTTTTTT.

This clone occurred a few times. V usage is TRBV29-1 and J usage is TRBJ2-5; perhaps D is TRBD1 or TRBD2 (5 bases each). The length of the CDR3 is 13 residues. V was clipped by 3 bases and J by 2 bases, with 10 bases between them. Germline-derived CDR1 and CDR2 are SQVTM and ANQGSEA. This CDR3 reads CSVDGGQQETQYF. The CDR3 DNA reads TGCAGCGTTGATGGGGGTCAGCAAGAGACCCAGTACTTC.

The CDR3 loop reads CASSAFGQGSDTQYF. CDR3 DNA: TGTGCCAGCAGCGCCTTCGGACAGGGCTCAGATACGCAGTATTTT. The V gene is TRBV7-6, the J gene TRBJ2-3; 8 bases line up with TRBD1. The J segment lost 4 bases and the V segment lost 5 bases, leaving 8 bases of the junction unmatched. CDR3 length: 15 amino acids. Germline V gives CDR1 SGHVS, CDR2 FNYEAQ.